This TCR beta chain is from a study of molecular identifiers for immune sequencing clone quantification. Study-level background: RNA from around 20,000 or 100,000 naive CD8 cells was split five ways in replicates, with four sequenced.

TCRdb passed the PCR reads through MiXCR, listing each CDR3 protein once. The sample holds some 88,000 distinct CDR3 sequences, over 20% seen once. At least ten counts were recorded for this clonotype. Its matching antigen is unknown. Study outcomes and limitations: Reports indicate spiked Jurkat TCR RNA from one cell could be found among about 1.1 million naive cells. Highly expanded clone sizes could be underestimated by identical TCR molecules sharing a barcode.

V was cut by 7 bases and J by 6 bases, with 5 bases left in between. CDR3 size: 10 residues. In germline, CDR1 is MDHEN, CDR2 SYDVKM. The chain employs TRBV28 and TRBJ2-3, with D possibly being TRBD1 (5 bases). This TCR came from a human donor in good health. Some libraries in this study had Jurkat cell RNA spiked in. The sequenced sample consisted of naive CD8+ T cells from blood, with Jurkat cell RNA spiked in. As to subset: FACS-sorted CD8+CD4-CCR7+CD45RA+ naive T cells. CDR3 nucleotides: TGTGCCAGCACAGGGGATACGCAGTATTTT. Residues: CASTGDTQYF.